A single sample gave rise to the 29 T cell receptor beta chains below, sequenced in a study of radiotherapy plus CTLA-4 blockade in lung cancer (dated by TCRdb to 2017 to 2018). Receptor amplification or capture employed the immunoSEQ multiplex PCR assay. Drawn from immuneACCESS, this table holds only the in-frame rearrangements with V and J called that TCRdb kept. Clones are partly lost; checked studies trace under half to an unresolved V gene and leave the rest unexplained. Recorded for this sample are approximately 30,000 clones; more than 70% of them occurred a single time. Approximately 4.5% of the sample is taken by the ten largest. This material consisted of peripheral blood, taken from a patient treated with radiotherapy plus ipilimumab. These receptors were obtained from a human donor with non-small cell lung cancer whose response to radiotherapy plus ipilimumab could not be evaluated.

The chain combines TRBV7-2 with TRBJ2-7, with a possible D match to TRBD1 (6 bases). The V end lost 2 bases, the J end lost 4 bases, and 12 bases lay between the germline ends. The V gene's germline CDR1 is SGHTA and CDR2 FQGNSA. CDR3 length: 14 residues. In DNA form, the CDR3 reads TGTGCCAGCAGCTTACGCCAGGGGAAATACGAGCAGTACTTC. Its protein product is CASSLRQGKYEQYF.

The V call is TRBV7-8, the J call TRBJ1-2, with D tentatively TRBD1 (6 bases). From germline, CDR1 is SGHVS and CDR2 FQNEAQ. The CDR3 runs 13 residues. With 5 bases removed from V and 4 bases from J, the gap between germline ends came to 11 bases. The CDR3 coding sequence is TGTGCCAGCAGCCCGAGGGGGGGCTATGGCTACACCTTC. It translates to CASSPRGGYGYTF. Using reference TRBV7-8 and TRBJ1-2 for the parts outside the CDR3, the full variable domain is GAGVSQSPRYKVAKRGQDVALRCDPISGHVSLFWYQQALGQGPEFLTYFQNEAQLDKSGLPSDRFFAERPEGSVSTLKIQRTQQEDSAVYLCASSPRGGYGYTFGSGTRLTVV.

The V and J genes are TRBV4-1 and TRBJ1-4, with a tentative D call TRBD1 (6 bases). V was cut by 4 bases and J by 8 bases, with 23 bases left in between. CDR3 size: 17 residues. Germline V lookup: CDR1 MGHRA, CDR2 YSYEKL. The CDR3 DNA follows: TGCGCCAGCAGCCTAGACATGACACGCCGGGGGGCCGAAAAACTGTTTTTT. It translates to CASSLDMTRRGAEKLFF.

V and J are TRBV6-5 and TRBJ2-5; TRBD1 might be the D (5 bases). The better agreement between TRBJ2-7 and the DNA end casts doubt on the J call. This CDR3 contains 15 residues. Germline values: CDR1 MNHEY, CDR2 SVGAGI. The CDR3 loop is CASSNPHGQGYEQYF. The CDR3 DNA reads TGTGCCAGCAGTAACCCTCACGGGCAGGGTTACGAGCAGTACTTC.

In its sample, this clone was seen once. The chain employs TRBV4-3 and TRBJ2-6, with D tentatively TRBD1 (6 bases). The germline gives CDR1 LGHNA, CDR2 YSLEER. The CDR3 totals 19 residues. V lost 2 bases and J 0 bases, leaving 17 bases between the germline ends. CDR3 protein: CASSQTGLGASSGANVLTF. The DNA for the CDR3 is TGCGCCAGCAGCCAAACCGGCCTGGGGGCCAGCTCTGGGGCCAACGTCCTGACTTTC.

This clone was seen once. This rearrangement joins TRBV4-1 to TRBJ2-7; 9 positions agree with TRBD2. This CDR3 has 17 residues. Per germline, CDR1 MGHRA and CDR2 YSYEKL. J was trimmed by 2 bases and V by 0 bases; bases with no gene match: 8. The DNA for the CDR3 is TGCGCCAGCAGCCAAGAAGGGTCTAGCGGGGTTCCCTACGAGCAGTACTTC. As protein: CASSQEGSSGVPYEQYF.

This clone has just a few counts. The chain has TRBV7-6 and TRBJ2-1; 9 bases agree with TRBD2. CDR1 is SGHVS, CDR2 FNYEAQ, per germline. The CDR3 covers 16 residues. V lost 3 bases to trimming and J lost 6 bases; unmatched junction nucleotides: 9. The CDR3 here is CASSFALAGGGNEQFF. The CDR3 DNA reads as TGTGCCAGCAGCTTTGCGCTGGCGGGGGGGGGCAATGAGCAGTTCTTC.

V is TRBV7-2 and J is TRBJ2-3; tentative D call: TRBD2 (5 bases). Germline V gives CDR1 SGHTA, CDR2 FQGNSA. There are 14 residues in the CDR3. The V gene lost 6 bases and the J gene lost 0 bases, with 10 bases spanning the gap. The CDR3 sequence: CASSRSGSTDTQYF. CDR3 nucleotides: TGTGCCAGCAGTAGGAGCGGTAGCACAGATACGCAGTATTTT.

The V and J genes are TRBV18 and TRBJ1-4; TRBD1 agrees at 9 bases. The CDR3 contains 14 residues. Germline CDR1 and CDR2: KGHSH and LQKENI. V gave up 6 bases and J gave up 3 bases; unmatched junction bases: 2. This CDR3 is CASSRQGANEKLFF. CDR3 in DNA: TGTGCCAGCTCGCGACAGGGGGCTAATGAAAAACTGTTTTTT.

Here the CDR3 reads CASRLLGSMSNQPQHF. CDR3 DNA: TGTGCCAGCAGATTACTGGGGAGTATGAGCAATCAGCCCCAGCATTTT. The chain uses TRBV2 and TRBJ1-5; D uncertain. The V end lost 6 bases, the J end lost 1 base, and 16 bases lay between the germline ends. Germline V CDR1 and CDR2: SNHLY, FYNNEI. This CDR3 spans 16 amino acids.

This sequence joins TRBV19 and TRBJ2-1, with D maybe TRBD2 (6 bases). The CDR3 length is 16 residues. The germline CDR1 and CDR2 sequences are LNHDA and SQIVND (reference sequence). The V and J ends lost 9 bases and 0 bases respectively, with 18 bases between them. In DNA form, the CDR3 reads TGTGCCAGCCTAGGAGGGGCGGATAGCTCCTACAATGAGCAGTTCTTC. It encodes CASLGGADSSYNEQFF.

CDR3 amino acids: CSGDRENIQYF. As DNA, the CDR3 is TGCAGTGGTGACAGGGAAAACATTCAGTACTTC. V gene TRBV20-1 combines with J gene TRBJ2-4; TRBD1 aligns across 7 bases. Germline-derived CDR1 and CDR2 are DFQATT and SNEGSKA (reference sequence). The CDR3 is 11 amino acids. The ends lost 7 bases at V and 5 bases at J; junction bases unmatched: 2.

The chain uses TRBV30 and TRBJ1-1, with D hard to call. The V gene lost 3 bases and the J gene lost 8 bases, with 16 bases spanning the gap. The CDR3 has 13 residues. Germline V gives CDR1 GTSNPN, CDR2 SVGIG (reference sequence). The CDR3: CAWRSSQYGEAFF. CDR3 DNA sequence: TGTGCCTGGAGGTCAAGTCAGTACGGGGAAGCTTTCTTT.

This clone was counted a single time. This chain uses TRBV7-2 with TRBJ2-7; 8 nucleotides match TRBD2. Trimming removed 4 bases from V and 0 bases from J; junction bases left unmatched: 11. The CDR3 length is 17 residues. Germline V gives CDR1 SGHTA, CDR2 FQGNSA. In DNA, the CDR3 is TGTGCCAGCAGCTCCTACCCCCGGCGGGAGGCCTCCTACGAGCAGTACTTC. This translates into CASSSYPRREASYEQYF.

The chain recombines TRBV7-9 with TRBJ2-2, with D perhaps matching TRBD2 (5 bases). Trimming pared 2 bases from V and 6 bases from J, leaving 10 bases between. Germline CDR1 SEHNR, CDR2 FQNEAQ (reference sequence). The CDR3 is 14 amino acids. DNA of the CDR3: TGTGCCAGCAGCTTATTTGAGGGCTCCGGGGAGCTGTTTTTT. Its protein product is CASSLFEGSGELFF.

This clone has a handful of counts. The chain combines TRBV5-1 with TRBJ1-3; 9 bases map to TRBD1. This CDR3 comprises 15 residues. Unmatched junction bases numbered 3, after V lost 3 bases and J lost 2 bases. The germline V gene encodes CDR1 SGHRS and CDR2 YFSETQ. The CDR3 loop reads CASSWGTGTGNTIYF. CDR3 in DNA: TGCGCCAGCAGCTGGGGGACAGGGACTGGAAACACCATATATTTT.

CDR3 residues: CASSLTSGTDNEQFF. The CDR3, as DNA: TGTGCCAGCAGCTTGACTAGCGGGACCGACAATGAGCAGTTCTTC. The chain carries TRBV5-4 and TRBJ2-1, with 10 bases lining up with TRBD2. The junction had 3 bases not matched to a gene; V was cut back by 1 base and J by 5 bases. Germline lookup yields CDR1 SGHNT and CDR2 YYREEE (reference sequence). This CDR3 contains 15 residues.

This clone showed up just a few times. V and J are TRBV2 and TRBJ2-7; 9 bases map to TRBD1. Germline CDR1 is SNHLY and CDR2 is FYNNEI. The ends lost 2 bases at V and 2 bases at J; junction bases unmatched: 4. This CDR3 region has 15 residues. CDR3: CASSEWDRAPYEQYF. The CDR3 region has the DNA TGTGCCAGCAGTGAATGGGACAGGGCACCCTACGAGCAGTACTTC. Filled out from reference TRBV2 and TRBJ2-7, the complete variable domain reads EPEVTQTPSHQVTQMGQEVILRCVPISNHLYFYWYRQILGQKVEFLVSFYNNEISEKSEIFDDQFSVERPDGSNFTLKIRSTKLEDSAMYFCASSEWDRAPYEQYFGPGTRLTVT.

This chain uses TRBV7-9 with TRBJ1-2, with TRBD1 matching 9 bases. This CDR3 has 13 amino acids. Germline CDR1 is SEHNR and CDR2 is FQNEAQ (reference sequence). The V and J ends lost 4 bases and 6 bases, in that order; junction bases with no gene match: 3. The CDR3 nucleotides are TGTGCCAGCAGCTCACAGGGGGCGGATGGCTACACCTTC. It encodes CASSSQGADGYTF.

This chain links TRBV5-8 with TRBJ1-2; a weak D match, TRBD1 (6 bases). The V and J ends lost 4 bases and 0 bases respectively, with 10 bases between them. CDR3 size: 14 residues. Looked up from germline, CDR1 is SGHTS and CDR2 is YDEGEE. CDR3 loop: CASSPWTANYGYTF. DNA of the CDR3: TGTGCCAGCAGCCCCTGGACAGCTAACTATGGCTACACCTTC.

The rearrangement joins TRBV6-5 to TRBJ2-7; 11 bases match TRBD2. Trimming at V came to 6 bases and at J to 3 bases, leaving 7 bases not matched to a gene. Germline V gene sequence: CDR1 MNHEY, CDR2 SVGAGI. This CDR3 has 15 residues. Written as DNA, the CDR3 is TGTGCCAGCAGCTCGGGGACTAGCGGTAGCTACGAGCAGTACTTC. It is translated as CASSSGTSGSYEQYF.

The V call is TRBV14, the J call TRBJ2-3, with 11 bases lining up with TRBD2. Germline CDR1 is SGHDN and CDR2 is FVKESK. The CDR3 extends over 16 amino acids. The trim removed 5 bases at V and 4 bases at J, leaving 8 bases unmatched. The CDR3 nucleotides read TGTGCCAGCAGCGCCGGGGCTAGCGGGAGGTCAGATACGCAGTATTTT. The encoded protein is CASSAGASGRSDTQYF.

This clone has a single count. The rearrangement joins TRBV7-3 to TRBJ2-1; no clear D gene. Trimming removed 3 bases from V and 1 base from J, with 10 bases in between. CDR3 length equals 15 residues. Germline CDR1 and CDR2: SGHTA and FQGTGA. CDR3: CASSFSGSSYNEQFF. The CDR3 coding sequence is TGTGCCAGCAGCTTCTCGGGTAGTTCCTACAATGAGCAGTTCTTC.

On this clone itself: The junction departs from germline at one end; a sequencing error may be responsible. The sample has other DNA sequences that encode this CDR3 too. This chain connects TRBV7-2 to TRBJ1-3; D might be TRBD1 (5 bases). This CDR3 contains 14 residues. Germline V gives CDR1 SGHTA, CDR2 FQGNSA. CDR3 sequence: CASSLRAGRNTIYF. The CDR3 DNA follows: TGTGCCAGCAGCTTACGGGCAGGGCGAAACACTATATATTTT.

V usage is TRBV6-5 and J usage is TRBJ1-1; D is ambiguous. The CDR3 sequence is 13 residues long. Germline loops: CDR1 MNHEY, CDR2 SVGAGI. The V end was cut by 4 bases, the J end by 0 bases, with 6 bases between. The chain's CDR3 is CASSSDMNTEAFF. DNA for the CDR3: TGTGCCAGCAGTTCCGACATGAACACTGAAGCTTTCTTT.

In DNA form, the CDR3 reads TGTGCCAGCAGCCTCCTCGGGGGCACAGATACGCAGTATTTT. This codes for CASSLLGGTDTQYF. This chain joins TRBV11-2 and TRBJ2-3, with D perhaps TRBD2 (5 bases). V was clipped by 5 bases and J by 1 base, with 10 bases between them. Looked up from germline, CDR1 is SGHAT and CDR2 is FQNNGV. The CDR3 length is 14 residues.

This clone is a singleton in its sample. The genes are TRBV28 and TRBJ2-1, with D unclear. V lost 2 bases and J lost 2, with 10 bases in between. CDR1 and CDR2 from the germline V gene are MDHEN and SYDVKM. The CDR3 is 15 residues long. The CDR3 nucleotides read TGTGCCAGCAGTTTAGTTGCAGGCACCTACAATGAGCAGTTCTTC. This gives the protein CASSLVAGTYNEQFF.

Only a few counts were recorded for this clone. V usage is TRBV7-9 and J usage is TRBJ2-7; D unresolved. CDR1 and CDR2 (germline): SEHNR, FQNEAQ (reference sequence). V was cut by 7 bases and J by 2 bases, with 6 bases left in between. CDR3 length equals 11 residues. CDR3: CASTSAYEQYF. CDR3 nucleotides: TGTGCCAGCACCTCCGCCTACGAGCAGTACTTC.

The chain couples TRBV5-1 to TRBJ2-3; 11 positions agree with TRBD2. CDR1 and CDR2 from the germline V gene are SGHRS and YFSETQ. This CDR3 region has 16 residues. V dropped 0 bases and J dropped 6; count of bases not matched to a gene: 6. CDR3 loop: CASSLALAGGEDTQYF. In DNA, the CDR3 is TGCGCCAGCAGCTTGGCTTTAGCGGGAGGGGAGGATACGCAGTATTTT.